This TCR beta chain was captured in a study of blood T cell repertoires in COVID-19. The CDR3 extends over 14 amino acids. The trim removed 5 bases at V and 3 bases at J, leaving 6 bases unmatched. Germline V lookup: CDR1 KGHSH, CDR2 LQKENI. The protocol was immunoSEQ multiplex PCR, while the TCRdb copy is restricted to in-frame clones and leaves out a portion. The sample has around 39,000 clones, approximately 87% seen once. The chain is built from TRBV18 and TRBJ2-7; 8 bases are a match to TRBD2. The clonotype was recovered from a man aged 65 to 79 with acute or convalescent COVID-19. Sample: peripheral blood. This CDR3 is CASSTAGGLYEQYF. Here the CDR3 DNA reads TGTGCCAGCTCAACGGCGGGAGGACTCTACGAGCAGTACTTC.